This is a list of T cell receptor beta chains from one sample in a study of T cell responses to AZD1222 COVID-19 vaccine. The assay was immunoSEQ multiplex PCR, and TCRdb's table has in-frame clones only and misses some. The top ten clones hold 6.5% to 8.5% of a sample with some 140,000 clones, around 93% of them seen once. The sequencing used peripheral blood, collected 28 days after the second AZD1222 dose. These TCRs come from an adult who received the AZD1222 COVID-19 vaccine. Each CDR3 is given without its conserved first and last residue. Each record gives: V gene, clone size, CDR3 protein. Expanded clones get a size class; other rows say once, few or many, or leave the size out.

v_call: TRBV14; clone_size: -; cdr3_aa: ASSQVHYDEQF
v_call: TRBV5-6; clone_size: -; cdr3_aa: ASSGGTGFSSYNEQF
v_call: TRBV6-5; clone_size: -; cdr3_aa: ASSYEGIGGYT
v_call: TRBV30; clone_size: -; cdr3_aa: AWSFTGGTEAF
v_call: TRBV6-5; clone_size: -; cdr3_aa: ASSPAQGNTEAF
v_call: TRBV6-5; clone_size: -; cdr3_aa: ASSYYRLYGYT
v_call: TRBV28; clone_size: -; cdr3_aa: ASSLRTGLEQY
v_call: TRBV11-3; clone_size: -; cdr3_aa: ASSLGLYGYT
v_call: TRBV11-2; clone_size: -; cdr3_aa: ASSSNRGSRANTEAF
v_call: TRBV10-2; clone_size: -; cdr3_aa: ASKERGQGTQY
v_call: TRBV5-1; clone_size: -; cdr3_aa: ASSLTGGSTDTQY
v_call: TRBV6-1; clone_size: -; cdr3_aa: ASSEFRGASYEQY
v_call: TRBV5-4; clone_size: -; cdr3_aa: ASSPEALGAYEQY
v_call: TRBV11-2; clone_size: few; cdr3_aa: ASSGGGQETQY
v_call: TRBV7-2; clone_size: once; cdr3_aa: ASSGVEFAGYT
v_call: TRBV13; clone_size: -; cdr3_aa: ASSFRGEQF
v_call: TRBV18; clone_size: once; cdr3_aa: ASSSGQGATNEKLF
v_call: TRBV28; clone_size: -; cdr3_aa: ASSFRGFNEKLF
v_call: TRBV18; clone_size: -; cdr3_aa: ASSLGTENTEAF
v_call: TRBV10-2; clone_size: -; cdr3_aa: ATKGLAGAETYEQY
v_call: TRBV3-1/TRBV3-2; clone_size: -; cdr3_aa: ASSQAPGQNYGYT
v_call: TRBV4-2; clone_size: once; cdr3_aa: ASSQVTGDEQY
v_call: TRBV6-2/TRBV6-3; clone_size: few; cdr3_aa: ASSGQGDTGELF
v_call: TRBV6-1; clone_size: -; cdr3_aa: ASSDYWGGGKEKLF
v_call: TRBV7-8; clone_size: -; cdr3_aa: ASSLVGGETGNSPLH
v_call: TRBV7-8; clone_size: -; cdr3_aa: ASSLSGDDSPLH
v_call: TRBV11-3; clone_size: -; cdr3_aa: ASSLIFDTEAF
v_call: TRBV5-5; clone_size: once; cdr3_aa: ASSFGLTGEGNTEAF
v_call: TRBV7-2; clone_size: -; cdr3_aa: ASSLELSGVQPQH
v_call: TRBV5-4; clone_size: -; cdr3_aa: ASSLGGTASYEQY
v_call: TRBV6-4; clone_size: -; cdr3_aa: ASSDGATDTQY
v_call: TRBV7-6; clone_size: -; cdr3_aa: ASSLAASGGTNEQF
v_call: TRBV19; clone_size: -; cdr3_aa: ASSMMGQETQY
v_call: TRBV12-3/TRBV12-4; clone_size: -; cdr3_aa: ASSLRGDEQF
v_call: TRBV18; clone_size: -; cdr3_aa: ASSPRSGANVLT
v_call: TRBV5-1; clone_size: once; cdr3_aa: ASSLASGGYNEQF
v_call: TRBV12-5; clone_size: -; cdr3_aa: ASGTSNTNGEAF
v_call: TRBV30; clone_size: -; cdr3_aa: AWSLASNQPQH
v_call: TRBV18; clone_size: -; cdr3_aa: ASSLGTGGEQY
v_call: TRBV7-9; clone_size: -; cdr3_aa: ASTLGADTQY
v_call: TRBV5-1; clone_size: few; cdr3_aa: ASSLGGTDDYGYT
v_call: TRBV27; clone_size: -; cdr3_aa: ASSLSPPSGWEYNSPLH
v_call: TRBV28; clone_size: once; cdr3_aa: ASSARLAGGLEQY
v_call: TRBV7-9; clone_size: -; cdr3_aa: ASSGSGYT
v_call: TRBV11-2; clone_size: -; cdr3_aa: ASSLEGFGYT
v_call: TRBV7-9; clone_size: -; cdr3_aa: ASSLVQGSYGYT
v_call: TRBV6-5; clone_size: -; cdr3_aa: ASGGQNNQPQH
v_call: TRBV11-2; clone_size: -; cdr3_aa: ASSFGGQGSYGYT